This paragraph covers one T cell receptor beta chain sequence. This specimen comes from a study of CDR3 diversity in severe acne. J was trimmed by 3 bases and V by 4 bases; bases with no gene match: 6. Per the germline V gene, CDR1 is MNHNS and CDR2 is SASEGT. There are 16 residues in the CDR3. TCRdb re-called the PCR reads with MiXCR, one entry per CDR3 protein. The table records more than 80,000 distinct CDR3 sequences, about 49% of them present only once. The sample consisted of blood. The receptor was isolated from a male donor with severe acne vulgaris. This rearrangement joins TRBV6-1 to TRBJ1-2; the match to TRBD1 covers 12 bases. The CDR3 here is CASSGPGQGADYGYTF. CDR3 bases: TGTGCCAGCAGTGGACCGGGACAGGGGGCCGACTATGGCTACACCTTC.